This TCR beta chain was sequenced for a study of cytomegalovirus exposure and HLA in healthy donors. Points from the study as a whole: Another analysis was done later, and it associated roughly 15,000 TCR beta sequences with HLA alleles at 0.05 false discovery rate. With high specificity and sensitivity, the classifier reportedly diagnosed cytomegalovirus status. When analyzed later, a missense DCLRE1C variant was found to be linked to TCR beta V- and J-gene trimming. Excluded were some V segments that proved indistinguishable, including TRBV6-2 and TRBV6-3.

This CDR3 contains 17 residues. The V gene lost 0 bases and the J gene lost 1 base, with 13 bases spanning the gap. The germline V gene has CDR1 SGHNT and CDR2 YENEEA. The PCR employed 60 Vbeta primers together with 13 Jbeta primers. The repertoire was sequenced with immunoSEQ multiplex PCR; TCRdb's copy has only in-frame clones and lacks some. The table lists over 150,000 clones, around 86% of them singletons, with over 5% in the top ten. A remark on this clone: Its cognate antigen is unknown.

This TCR was sampled from a woman between 45 and 65 years old in good health and CMV-seropositive. The rearrangement joins TRBV11-3 to TRBJ2-1, with a possible D match to TRBD2 (5 bases). What was sequenced was PBMCs. This CDR3 is CASSLDPGSGSYNEQFF. The CDR3 DNA follows: TGTGCCAGCAGCTTAGATCCGGGGTCAGGATCCTACAATGAGCAGTTCTTC.